Listed below are T cell receptor beta chains from one sample, sequenced in a study of T-cell memory formation after mild COVID-19. TCRdb reprocessed the 5' RACE reads with MiXCR, giving one entry per CDR3 protein. The sample comprises approximately 50,000 distinct CDR3 sequences, around 9.7% of which are singletons, and about an eighth rests with the top ten. The sample was PBMCs or a T cell subset sorted from them (not recorded which). These receptor sequences come from an adult woman who had mild COVID-19 (a few samples of this study predate the infection). Cell type and time point are not known. Each CDR3 is given with its conserved first and last residue. Fields, in order: V gene, D gene, J gene, clone size, CDR3 protein, CDR3 DNA. A D gene is named only where the DNA matches it firmly. Expanded clones get a size class; other rows say once, few or many, or leave the size out.

v_gene: TRBV10-3; d_gene: NA; j_gene: TRBJ2-2; abundance: NA; CDR3aa: CAISDLGELFF; CDR3nt: TGTGCGATCAGTGACCTCGGGGAGCTGTTTTTT
v_gene: TRBV20-1; d_gene: TRBD1; j_gene: TRBJ1-1; abundance: NA; CDR3aa: CSARQGGGSTEAFF; CDR3nt: TGCAGTGCTAGGCAGGGGGGAGGGTCCACTGAAGCTTTCTTT
v_gene: TRBV20-1; d_gene: TRBD2; j_gene: TRBJ2-4; abundance: few; CDR3aa: CSARAHTGLASNIQYF; CDR3nt: TGCAGTGCTAGGGCCCACACGGGACTAGCGAGTAACATTCAGTACTTC
v_gene: TRBV6-5; d_gene: NA; j_gene: TRBJ1-4; abundance: NA; CDR3aa: CASSYLGRGVNEKLFF; CDR3nt: TGTGCCAGCAGTTACCTCGGGCGAGGGGTTAATGAAAAACTGTTTTTT
v_gene: TRBV10-3; d_gene: NA; j_gene: TRBJ2-7; abundance: NA; CDR3aa: CAISENSYEQYF; CDR3nt: TGTGCCATCAGTGAGAACAGCTACGAGCAGTACTTC
v_gene: TRBV5-1; d_gene: NA; j_gene: TRBJ2-3; abundance: many; CDR3aa: CASSFILTDTQYF; CDR3nt: TGCGCCAGCAGCTTTATTTTGACAGATACGCAGTATTTT
v_gene: TRBV29-1; d_gene: NA; j_gene: TRBJ2-1; abundance: NA; CDR3aa: CSVEWGHEQFF; CDR3nt: TGCAGCGTTGAGTGGGGGCATGAGCAGTTCTTC
v_gene: TRBV19; d_gene: NA; j_gene: TRBJ2-1; abundance: NA; CDR3aa: CASSISEVRRNEQFF; CDR3nt: TGTGCCAGTAGTATTAGTGAGGTCCGCCGCAATGAGCAGTTCTTC
v_gene: TRBV7-2; d_gene: TRBD1; j_gene: TRBJ1-3; abundance: few; CDR3aa: CASSLDGQGWIGTGNTIYF; CDR3nt: TGTGCCAGCAGCTTAGATGGACAGGGGTGGATTGGCACTGGAAACACCATATATTTT
v_gene: TRBV11-2; d_gene: TRBD1; j_gene: TRBJ2-3; abundance: NA; CDR3aa: CASSDRGLADTQYF; CDR3nt: TGTGCCAGCTCAGACAGGGGGCTCGCAGATACGCAGTATTTT
v_gene: TRBV6-5; d_gene: NA; j_gene: TRBJ2-7; abundance: many; CDR3aa: CASSSWAYEQYF; CDR3nt: TGTGCCAGCAGTTCCTGGGCCTACGAGCAGTACTTC
v_gene: TRBV11-2; d_gene: NA; j_gene: TRBJ2-2; abundance: few; CDR3aa: CASSFVGTGELFF; CDR3nt: TGTGCCAGCAGCTTCGTTGGGACCGGGGAGCTGTTTTTT
v_gene: TRBV5-4; d_gene: NA; j_gene: TRBJ2-3; abundance: NA; CDR3aa: CASSLIPTDTQYF; CDR3nt: TGTGCCAGCAGCTTGATACCCACAGATACGCAGTATTTT
v_gene: TRBV5-1; d_gene: NA; j_gene: TRBJ2-7; abundance: many; CDR3aa: CASSTLSGSYEQYF; CDR3nt: TGCGCCAGCAGTACCCTGAGCGGTTCCTACGAGCAGTACTTC
v_gene: TRBV24-1; d_gene: TRBD1; j_gene: TRBJ2-2; abundance: NA; CDR3aa: CATRGDRVNTGELFF; CDR3nt: TGTGCCACCAGAGGGGACAGGGTGAACACCGGGGAGCTGTTTTTT
v_gene: TRBV12-3/TRBV12-4; d_gene: NA; j_gene: TRBJ2-3; abundance: NA; CDR3aa: CASSPQHPDGDTQYF; CDR3nt: TGTGCCAGCAGTCCGCAACACCCTGATGGAGATACGCAGTATTTT
v_gene: TRBV5-1; d_gene: NA; j_gene: TRBJ1-2; abundance: NA; CDR3aa: CASSLEQGSGYTF; CDR3nt: TGCGCCAGCAGCTTGGAACAGGGAAGTGGCTACACCTTC
v_gene: TRBV15; d_gene: NA; j_gene: TRBJ2-1; abundance: NA; CDR3aa: CATSRDRKMRDNEQFF; CDR3nt: TGTGCCACCAGCAGAGACCGTAAGATGCGGGACAATGAGCAGTTCTTC
v_gene: TRBV2; d_gene: NA; j_gene: TRBJ2-1; abundance: few; CDR3aa: CASTYGYEQFF; CDR3nt: TGTGCCAGCACATATGGGTATGAGCAGTTCTTC
v_gene: TRBV9; d_gene: TRBD2; j_gene: TRBJ2-3; abundance: few; CDR3aa: CASSAGTSGVITDTQYF; CDR3nt: TGTGCCAGCAGCGCAGGGACTAGCGGGGTGATCACAGATACGCAGTATTTT
v_gene: TRBV18; d_gene: NA; j_gene: TRBJ2-7; abundance: many; CDR3aa: CASSPPVSYEQYF; CDR3nt: TGTGCCAGCTCACCCCCCGTCTCCTACGAGCAGTACTTC
v_gene: TRBV27; d_gene: NA; j_gene: TRBJ2-5; abundance: few; CDR3aa: CASSSVTAYQETQYF; CDR3nt: TGTGCCAGCAGTTCCGTGACAGCGTACCAAGAGACCCAGTACTTC
v_gene: TRBV9; d_gene: NA; j_gene: TRBJ1-4; abundance: few; CDR3aa: CASSGVTGTKLFF; CDR3nt: TGTGCCAGCAGCGGGGTCACCGGGACGAAACTGTTTTTT
v_gene: TRBV18; d_gene: NA; j_gene: TRBJ2-3; abundance: few; CDR3aa: CASSARTDTQYF; CDR3nt: TGTGCCAGCTCAGCTCGGACAGATACGCAGTATTTT
v_gene: TRBV18; d_gene: TRBD1; j_gene: TRBJ2-7; abundance: few; CDR3aa: CASSPQGQGAYEQYF; CDR3nt: TGTGCCAGCTCACCACAGGGACAGGGGGCATACGAGCAGTACTTC
v_gene: TRBV29-1; d_gene: TRBD2; j_gene: TRBJ2-1; abundance: many; CDR3aa: CSVRTSGIDSYNEQFF; CDR3nt: TGCAGCGTCCGGACTAGCGGGATCGACTCCTACAATGAGCAGTTCTTC
v_gene: TRBV6-5; d_gene: TRBD2; j_gene: TRBJ2-4; abundance: NA; CDR3aa: CATAGGPESKNIQYF; CDR3nt: TGTGCTACGGCGGGGGGGCCGGAGTCCAAAAACATTCAGTACTTC
v_gene: TRBV20-1; d_gene: NA; j_gene: TRBJ2-3; abundance: NA; CDR3aa: CSARDTVASTDTQYF; CDR3nt: TGCAGTGCTAGAGACACTGTCGCTAGCACAGATACGCAGTATTTT
v_gene: TRBV27; d_gene: NA; j_gene: TRBJ1-3; abundance: few; CDR3aa: CASSLGGHSGNTIYF; CDR3nt: TGTGCCAGCAGTTTAGGGGGACACTCTGGAAACACCATATATTTT
v_gene: TRBV24-1; d_gene: NA; j_gene: TRBJ1-5; abundance: NA; CDR3aa: CATSGRGAQPQHF; CDR3nt: TGTGCCACCAGTGGCCGGGGGGCACAGCCCCAGCATTTT
v_gene: TRBV7-3; d_gene: NA; j_gene: TRBJ2-5; abundance: NA; CDR3aa: CASSLQGALGETQYF; CDR3nt: TGTGCCAGCAGCTTACAAGGGGCTTTGGGAGAGACCCAGTACTTC
v_gene: TRBV5-4; d_gene: NA; j_gene: TRBJ2-7; abundance: many; CDR3aa: CASSLVSSTYEQYF; CDR3nt: TGTGCCAGCAGCTTGGTTAGCAGCACCTACGAGCAGTACTTC
v_gene: TRBV9; d_gene: NA; j_gene: TRBJ1-2; abundance: NA; CDR3aa: CASSVAAGNYGYTF; CDR3nt: TGTGCCAGCAGCGTAGCGGCAGGGAACTATGGCTACACCTTC
v_gene: TRBV10-2; d_gene: TRBD1; j_gene: TRBJ1-1; abundance: few; CDR3aa: CASSRGSNTEAFF; CDR3nt: TGCGCCAGCTCCAGGGGGTCGAACACTGAAGCTTTCTTT
v_gene: TRBV4-1; d_gene: NA; j_gene: TRBJ1-1; abundance: few; CDR3aa: CASSRGGTTNTEAFF; CDR3nt: TGCGCCAGCAGCCGAGGGGGGACAACTAACACTGAAGCTTTCTTT
v_gene: TRBV27; d_gene: TRBD2; j_gene: TRBJ2-7; abundance: medium-sized; CDR3aa: CASSQKSLGLADYEQYF; CDR3nt: TGTGCCAGCAGCCAAAAGTCTCTGGGACTAGCGGACTACGAGCAGTACTTC
v_gene: TRBV10-3; d_gene: NA; j_gene: TRBJ2-2; abundance: few; CDR3aa: CATYREGTGELFF; CDR3nt: TGTGCCACCTACAGGGAAGGGACCGGGGAGCTGTTTTTT
v_gene: TRBV24-1; d_gene: NA; j_gene: TRBJ1-1; abundance: NA; CDR3aa: CATSDPADTEAFF; CDR3nt: TGTGCCACCAGTGATCCAGCCGACACTGAAGCTTTCTTT
v_gene: TRBV11-3; d_gene: TRBD1; j_gene: TRBJ1-2; abundance: once; CDR3aa: CASSPREAGGHGYTF; CDR3nt: TGTGCCAGCAGCCCTAGAGAGGCAGGGGGCCATGGCTACACCTTC
v_gene: TRBV27; d_gene: NA; j_gene: TRBJ2-3; abundance: NA; CDR3aa: CASSLSPTPSGITDTQYF; CDR3nt: TGTGCCAGCAGTTTATCGCCGACTCCCTCGGGGATCACAGATACGCAGTATTTT
v_gene: TRBV6-1; d_gene: NA; j_gene: TRBJ2-5; abundance: NA; CDR3aa: CASSEVWQMRETQYF; CDR3nt: TGTGCCAGCAGTGAAGTGTGGCAGATGCGAGAGACCCAGTACTTC
v_gene: TRBV20-1; d_gene: NA; j_gene: TRBJ1-1; abundance: many; CDR3aa: CSASMGRDTEAFF; CDR3nt: TGCAGTGCTAGCATGGGGAGGGACACTGAAGCTTTCTTT
v_gene: TRBV25-1; d_gene: NA; j_gene: TRBJ2-5; abundance: many; CDR3aa: CASSVFGTSETQYF; CDR3nt: TGTGCCAGCAGTGTCTTCGGGACCTCGGAGACCCAGTACTTC
v_gene: TRBV19; d_gene: NA; j_gene: TRBJ2-3; abundance: NA; CDR3aa: CASSRSGKSDTQYF; CDR3nt: TGTGCCAGTAGTAGAAGCGGAAAGTCAGATACGCAGTATTTT
v_gene: TRBV19; d_gene: TRBD1; j_gene: TRBJ1-1; abundance: few; CDR3aa: CASTERDRGDTEAFF; CDR3nt: TGTGCCAGTACCGAGAGGGACAGGGGGGACACTGAAGCTTTCTTT
v_gene: TRBV30; d_gene: TRBD1; j_gene: TRBJ2-7; abundance: NA; CDR3aa: CAWKPGQGFYEQYF; CDR3nt: TGTGCCTGGAAACCGGGACAGGGGTTCTACGAGCAGTACTTC
v_gene: TRBV6-6; d_gene: NA; j_gene: TRBJ1-1; abundance: once; CDR3aa: CASSWTDSTEAFF; CDR3nt: TGTGCCAGCAGTTGGACAGACTCCACTGAAGCTTTCTTT